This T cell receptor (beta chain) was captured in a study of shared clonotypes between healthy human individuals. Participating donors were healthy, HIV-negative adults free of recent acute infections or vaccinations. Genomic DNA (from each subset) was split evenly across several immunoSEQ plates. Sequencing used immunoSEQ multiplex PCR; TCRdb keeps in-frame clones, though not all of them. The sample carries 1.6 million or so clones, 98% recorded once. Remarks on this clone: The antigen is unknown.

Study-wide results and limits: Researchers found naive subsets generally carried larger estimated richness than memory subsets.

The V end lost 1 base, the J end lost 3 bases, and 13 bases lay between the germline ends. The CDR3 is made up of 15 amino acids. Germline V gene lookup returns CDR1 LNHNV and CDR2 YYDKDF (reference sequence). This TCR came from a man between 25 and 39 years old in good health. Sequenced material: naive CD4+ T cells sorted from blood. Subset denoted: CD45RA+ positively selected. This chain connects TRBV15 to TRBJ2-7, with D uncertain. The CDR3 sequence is CATSRVVNRNYEQYF. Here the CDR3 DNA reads TGTGCCACCAGCAGAGTAGTCAACAGAAACTACGAGCAGTACTTC.